Listed here are 27 T cell receptor beta chains from one sample, sequenced in a study of CD8 T cells in ankylosing spondylitis. TCRdb ran MiXCR on the 5' RACE reads and lists one entry per CDR3 protein. The table shows about 190,000 distinct CDR3 sequences, with approximately 13% occurring only once. The sample taken for sequencing was blood, either unsorted or a sorted T cell fraction (not recorded which). These receptors were taken from a female donor with ankylosing spondylitis or in good health (not recorded which).

This clonotype was picked up a small number of times. The gene calls are TRBV5-1 and TRBJ2-3, with 8 bases identical to TRBD2. CDR3 size: 18 residues. V shed 5 bases and J 2 bases; nucleotides not matched to a gene: 16. The V gene's germline CDR1 is SGHRS and CDR2 YFSETQ. CDR3 protein: CASRSQPTGTRFTDTQYF. The CDR3 nucleotides are TGCGCCAGCAGGTCCCAGCCCACCGGGACTAGATTCACAGATACGCAGTATTTT. The full variable domain, completed using reference TRBV5-1 and TRBJ2-3, is KAGVTQTPRYLIKTRGQQVTLSCSPISGHRSVSWYQQTPGQGLQFLFEYFSETQRNKGNFPGRFSGRQFSNSRSEMNVSTLELGDSALYLCASRSQPTGTRFTDTQYFGPGTRLTVL.

This clonotype was observed a few times. The genes are TRBV6-2 or TRBV6-3 and TRBJ2-1; 8 nucleotides agree with TRBD2. The CDR3 spans 15 residues. Germline lookup yields CDR1 MNHEY and CDR2 SVGEGT. Germline trimming cut 4 bases from V and 3 bases from J; bases unmatched to any gene: 5. The CDR3 region has the DNA TGTGCCAGCAGTTCAACTAGCGGCATCTACAATGAGCAGTTCTTC. Its translation is CASSSTSGIYNEQFF.

This clonotype has ten or more counts. The chain has TRBV12-3 or TRBV12-4 and TRBJ2-1; unclear D gene. Trimming stripped 3 bases from V and 0 bases from J, with 9 bases between. This CDR3 comprises 15 residues. The CDR3 loop is CASSLALSSYNEQFF. CDR3 in DNA: TGTGCCAGCAGTTTGGCACTATCCTCCTACAATGAGCAGTTCTTC.

This clonotype has at least ten counts. The chain has TRBV27 and TRBJ2-5, with a weak D call TRBD1 (5 bases). V was shortened by 1 base and J by 5 bases, with 14 bases between the two germline ends. Per germline, CDR1 MNHEY and CDR2 SMNVEV (reference sequence). The CDR3 runs to 15 residues. CDR3 loop: CASSLFSDSLETQYF. CDR3 DNA sequence: TGTGCCAGCAGTTTATTCTCAGACAGCCTGGAGACCCAGTACTTC.

The sample holds a few counts of this clonotype. J is TRBJ1-3 and V is TRBV9; 7 nucleotides agree with TRBD1. CDR1 is SGDLS, CDR2 YYNGEE, per germline. CDR3 size: 16 residues. V lost 4 bases and J lost 7; bases outside the gene matches: 14. The CDR3 is CASSPRTGGFGNTIYF. The CDR3, as DNA: TGTGCCAGCAGCCCTCGGACAGGCGGGTTCGGGAACACCATATATTTT.

V usage is TRBV12-3 or TRBV12-4 and J usage is TRBJ1-2; perhaps TRBD1 as D (6 bases). This CDR3 has 14 amino acids. V lost 8 bases to trimming and J lost 3 bases, with 16 bases between them. CDR3 nucleotides: TGTGCCAGCCATCACAGGGTCATACACTATGGCTACACCTTC. Encoded protein: CASHHRVIHYGYTF.

This clonotype was observed at least ten times. The rearrangement uses TRBV21-1 and TRBJ2-7; the D call in the table, TRBD2, was not verified against the DNA. TRBV21-1 represents a pseudogene. The CDR3 consists of 23 residues. CDR3 sequence (DNA): TGTGCCAGCAGCAAAGAGGGAAGGGAAGGTTATGGGACTAGCGGAGAGGGGCACTACGAGCAGTACTTC. It is translated as CASSKEGREGYGTSGEGHYEQYF.

This clonotype was recorded at least ten times. This chain joins TRBV2 and TRBJ2-7; D may be TRBD2 (6 bases). Looked up from germline, CDR1 is SNHLY and CDR2 is FYNNEI. The CDR3 length is 16 residues. V was shortened by 7 bases and J by 0 bases, with 19 bases between the two germline ends. CDR3 DNA sequence: TGTGCCAGCATGGGGTGGGACTGGATTAGCTCCTACGAGCAGTACTTC. It specifies CASMGWDWISSYEQYF.

There are many counts of this clonotype. The gene calls are TRBV24-1 and TRBJ2-1; 12 bases align to TRBD2. This CDR3 comprises 16 residues. CDR1 is KGHDR and CDR2 is SFDVKD in the germline V gene. V shed 4 bases, J shed 4 bases, and the junction held 4 bases outside the gene matches. The CDR3 DNA is TGTGCCACCAGTGACCGGACTAGCGGGGCATACAATGAGCAGTTCTTC. Translation: CATSDRTSGAYNEQFF.

This clonotype showed up many times. The V call is TRBV28, the J call TRBJ1-1; maybe TRBD1 (5 bases). In germline, CDR1 is MDHEN, CDR2 SYDVKM. The CDR3 covers 11 residues. Trimming removed 10 bases from V and 9 bases from J, with 15 bases in between. This CDR3 reads CATTSQGQAFF. The CDR3 DNA is TGTGCCACCACTTCGCAGGGACAAGCTTTCTTT.

There are many counts of this clonotype. This sequence joins TRBV12-3 or TRBV12-4 and TRBJ2-5; perhaps TRBD1 as D (6 bases). The CDR3 has 14 residues. Between the trimmed V and J ends, which lost 0 bases and 6 bases, there was a span of 11 bases. CDR3 sequence reads: CASSLALGGQTQYF. CDR3 nucleotides: TGTGCCAGCAGTTTAGCGCTAGGGGGACAGACCCAGTACTTC.

Regarding this clonotype: A much more abundant neighbour one base away suggests this may be a read error. DNA of the CDR3: TGTGTCAGCAGTTATCAGGGGGTCGGGGAGACCCAGTACTTC. Its translation is CVSSYQGVGETQYF. The chain carries TRBV2 and TRBJ2-5; 7 bases are shared with TRBD1. CDR3 length equals 14 residues. CDR1 and CDR2 (germline): SNHLY, FYNNEI.

This clonotype has at least ten counts. The J gene is TRBJ2-5, the V gene TRBV28; a possible D gene is TRBD1 (6 bases). The germline V gene encodes CDR1 MDHEN and CDR2 SYDVKM. The length of the CDR3 is 14 residues. Trimming took off 4 bases at V and 5 bases at J, with 14 bases between the two ends. In nucleotides, the CDR3 is TGTGCCAGCAGTTCCCCGGACAGTCTGGAGACCCAGTACTTC. Amino acids: CASSSPDSLETQYF.

This clonotype was seen a few times. The rearrangement links TRBV9 to TRBJ2-6; D gene ambiguous. The V end lost 7 bases, the J end lost 0 bases, and 17 bases lay between the germline ends. The length of the CDR3 is 17 residues. Germline V CDR1 and CDR2: SGDLS, YYNGEE. The CDR3 DNA reads as TGTGCCAGCGGTGTAGAGTTAATAAGCTCTGGGGCCAACGTCCTGACTTTC. Translated, it gives CASGVELISSGANVLTF.

This clonotype was observed many times. The chain employs TRBV7-2 and TRBJ2-3; 7 bases agree with TRBD1. After removal of 3 bases from V and 6 bases from J, the junction contained 6 bases not matched to a gene. Germline CDR1 reads SGHTA; CDR2 reads FQGNSA. The CDR3 is 14 residues long. DNA for the CDR3: TGTGCCAGCAGCTTTAATACAGGGGTGGATACGCAGTATTTT. Its protein is CASSFNTGVDTQYF.

This clonotype was counted ten times or more. This sequence joins TRBV20-1 and TRBJ1-2; D remains unclear. CDR3 size: 13 residues. Trimming removed 6 bases from V and 8 bases from J, with 19 bases in between. The germline CDR1 and CDR2 sequences are DFQATT and SNEGSKA (reference sequence). CDR3 sequence: CSATRDTRTGYTF. CDR3 nucleotide sequence: TGCAGTGCCACCCGAGACACTAGGACCGGCTACACCTTC.

This clonotype was recorded many times. The gene calls are TRBV5-1 and TRBJ2-1, with D tentatively TRBD1 or TRBD2 (6 bases each). Germline assignment: CDR1 SGHRS and CDR2 YFSETQ. CDR3 length: 15 amino acids. Trimming removed 1 base from V and 2 bases from J, with 10 bases in between. The CDR3 sequence is CASSLSGAAYNEQFF. CDR3 nucleotide sequence: TGCGCCAGCAGCTTGTCGGGGGCCGCCTACAATGAGCAGTTCTTC.

This clonotype occurred many times. The V gene is TRBV20-1, the J gene TRBJ2-3, with 8 bases fitting TRBD1. Trimming cost V 1 base and J 2 bases; bases outside gene matches: 5. CDR1 is DFQATT, CDR2 SNEGSKA, per germline (reference sequence). The CDR3 loop spans 15 amino acids. The CDR3 spells CSARAGQGFTDTQYF. The CDR3 nucleotides read TGCAGTGCTAGAGCCGGACAGGGTTTCACAGATACGCAGTATTTT.

This clonotype was counted at least ten times. The V and J genes are TRBV6-5 and TRBJ1-1; 7 nucleotides agree with TRBD1. In germline, CDR1 is MNHEY, CDR2 SVGAGI. The CDR3 covers 16 residues. V was pared by 4 bases and J by 0 bases, with 8 bases of the junction left unmatched. The CDR3 region has the DNA TGTGCCAGCAGTTCAAGACAGGGCCCCATGAACACTGAAGCTTTCTTT. Translated, it gives CASSSRQGPMNTEAFF.

This clonotype appeared many times. The chain employs TRBV20-1 and TRBJ2-1; D not certain. The germline CDR1 and CDR2 sequences are DFQATT and SNEGSKA (reference sequence). V lost 4 bases and J lost 1, with 14 bases in between. The CDR3 sequence is 15 residues long. The CDR3 region is CSAKKLDVSYNEQFF. Here the CDR3 DNA reads TGCAGTGCTAAAAAATTGGATGTTTCCTACAATGAGCAGTTCTTC.

This clonotype was found a few times. This rearrangement joins TRBV3-1 to TRBJ2-5; 7 bases are shared with TRBD1. V lost 2 bases and J lost 2; bases outside the gene matches: 8. The CDR3 extends over 16 amino acids. The germline V gene has CDR1 LGHDT and CDR2 YNNKEL (reference sequence). The CDR3 spells CASSQLGTAPQETQYF. The CDR3 DNA sequence: TGTGCCAGCAGCCAACTCGGGACAGCCCCACAAGAGACCCAGTACTTC.

A word on this clonotype: A much bigger clone sits one base away, suggesting this may be a read error. The chain is built from TRBV24-1 and TRBJ2-3; D remains ambiguous. CDR1 is KGHDR, CDR2 SFDVKD, per germline. This CDR3 is 11 amino acids long. CDR3 nucleotides: TGTGCCATCAGTCTAGTAGATACGCAGTATTTT. Translated: CAISLVDTQYF.

This clonotype was recorded at least ten times. The chain employs TRBV20-1 and TRBJ1-4; D is unresolved. Germline CDR1 is DFQATT and CDR2 is SNEGSKA (reference sequence). The V gene lost 4 bases and the J gene lost 10 bases, with 10 bases spanning the gap. This CDR3 is built from 11 residues. CDR3 sequence (DNA): TGCAGTGCTACTATAACTGGAAAACTGTTTTTT. Its translation is CSATITGKLFF.

This rearrangement joins TRBV20-1 to TRBJ2-1; 9 nucleotides line up with TRBD2. Germline lookup yields CDR1 DFQATT and CDR2 SNEGSKA (reference sequence). The length of the CDR3 is 14 residues. The CDR3, as DNA: TGCAGAGGGGCGGGAGGGCCTTTAACGAATGAGCAGTTCTTC. Its translation: CRGAGGPLTNEQFF.

J is TRBJ1-3 and V is TRBV30; the D is unclear. Germline CDR1 reads GTSNPN; CDR2 reads SVGIG (reference sequence). The CDR3 is made up of 16 amino acids. The V end lost 0 bases, the J end lost 0 bases, and 12 bases lay between the germline ends. CDR3 DNA sequence: TGTGCCTGGAGTGTAGGATCCGTCAGCTCTGGAAACACCATATATTTT. Its translation is CAWSVGSVSSGNTIYF.

This clonotype has ten or more counts. This rearrangement joins TRBV6-5 to TRBJ1-3, with D possibly TRBD1 on 5 matching bases. The CDR3 consists of 16 residues. Germline V gene data show CDR1 as MNHEY and CDR2 as SVGAGI. Trimming took 0 bases from V and 0 from J, leaving 9 bases between them. The CDR3 spells CASSYSLGDSGNTIYF. The CDR3 region has the DNA TGTGCCAGCAGTTACTCGTTGGGGGACTCTGGAAACACCATATATTTT.

This clonotype was observed at least ten times. The V and J genes are TRBV20-1 and TRBJ1-5; TRBD1 aligns across 8 bases. Germline values: CDR1 DFQATT, CDR2 SNEGSKA (reference sequence). This CDR3 contains 15 residues. Trimming cost V 3 bases and J 2 bases; bases outside gene matches: 6. CDR3 nucleotides: TGCAGTGCTAGTACAGGGGGAATGGGCAATCAGCCCCAGCATTTT. This gives the protein CSASTGGMGNQPQHF.